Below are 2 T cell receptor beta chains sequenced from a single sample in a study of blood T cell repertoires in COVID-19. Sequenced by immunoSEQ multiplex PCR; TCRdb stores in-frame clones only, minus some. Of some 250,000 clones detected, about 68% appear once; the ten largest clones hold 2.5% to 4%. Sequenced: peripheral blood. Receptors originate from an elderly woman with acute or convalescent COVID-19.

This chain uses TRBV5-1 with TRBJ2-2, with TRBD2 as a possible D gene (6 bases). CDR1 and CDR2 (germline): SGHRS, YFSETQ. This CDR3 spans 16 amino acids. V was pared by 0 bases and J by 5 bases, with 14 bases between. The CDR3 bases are TGCGCCAGCAGCTTGGTTCCCGGGAGAGGAACCGGGGAGCTGTTTTTT. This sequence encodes CASSLVPGRGTGELFF.

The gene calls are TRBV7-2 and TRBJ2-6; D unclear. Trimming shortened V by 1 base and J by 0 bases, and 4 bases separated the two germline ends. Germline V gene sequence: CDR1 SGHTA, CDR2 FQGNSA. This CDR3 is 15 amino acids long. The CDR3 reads CASSLGPSGANVLTF. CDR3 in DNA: TGTGCCAGCAGCTTAGGGCCCTCTGGGGCCAACGTCCTGACTTTC.